Shown below are 5 T cell receptor beta chains from a single sample sequenced in a study of cytomegalovirus exposure and HLA in healthy donors. With 60 Vbeta and 13 Jbeta primers, the PCR was carried out. Data came from immunoSEQ multiplex PCR; TCRdb stores just in-frame clones and leaves some out. The data contain some 150,000 clones, approximately 10% of them singletons. The sample taken for sequencing was PBMCs. The origin of the receptors is a woman in her thirties or forties in good health and CMV-seropositive.

The sample holds a few counts of this clone. The chain combines TRBV7-9 with TRBJ1-2; TRBD1 is a possible D gene (6 bases). Germline loops: CDR1 SEHNR, CDR2 FQNEAQ (reference sequence). Trimming cost V 2 bases and J 1 base, with 11 bases left between them. The CDR3 covers 15 residues. CDR3 in amino acids: CASSLLGQSNYGYTF. For the CDR3, the DNA is TGTGCCAGCAGCTTATTGGGACAAAGTAACTATGGCTACACCTTC.

V gene TRBV9 combines with J gene TRBJ2-6; possibly TRBD2 for D (5 bases). The CDR3 runs 17 residues. Germline CDR1 SGDLS, CDR2 YYNGEE. Trimming shortened V by 4 bases and J by 1 base, and 15 bases separated the two germline ends. The CDR3 coding sequence is TGTGCCAGCAGCTTACACAGTTCGGGGTCTGGGGCCAACGTCCTGACTTTC. Translating gives CASSLHSSGSGANVLTF.

In its sample, this clone was seen a few times. This rearrangement joins TRBV5-6 to TRBJ2-3, with D possibly TRBD2 on 5 matching bases. This CDR3 comprises 14 residues. V gave up 3 bases and J gave up 1 base, with 9 bases separating them. Germline V gene sequence: CDR1 SGHDT, CDR2 YYEEEE. In DNA, the CDR3 is TGTGCCAGCAGCTATGCGGGCGGCACAGATACGCAGTATTTT. It encodes CASSYAGGTDTQYF.

Points on this clone: A junction boundary mismatches the germline segment, possibly from a read error. The chain couples TRBV11-2 to TRBJ2-3; TRBD1 agrees at 8 bases. There are 14 residues in the CDR3. CDR1 and CDR2 (germline): SGHAT, FQNNGV. This CDR3 is CASSVDRGADTQYF. The CDR3 DNA follows: TGTGCCAGCAGCGTAGACAGGGGCGCAGATACGCAGTATTTT.

This clone was recorded a few times. The chain combines TRBV5-4 with TRBJ1-1, with TRBD1 matching over 11 bases. V lost 4 bases, J lost 3 bases, and 5 bases stayed unmatched. Germline-derived CDR1 and CDR2 are SGHNT and YYREEE (reference sequence). This CDR3 comprises 15 residues. CDR3 sequence: CASSPGQGVYTEAFF. The CDR3 coding sequence is TGTGCCAGCAGCCCGGGACAGGGGGTCTACACTGAAGCTTTCTTT.